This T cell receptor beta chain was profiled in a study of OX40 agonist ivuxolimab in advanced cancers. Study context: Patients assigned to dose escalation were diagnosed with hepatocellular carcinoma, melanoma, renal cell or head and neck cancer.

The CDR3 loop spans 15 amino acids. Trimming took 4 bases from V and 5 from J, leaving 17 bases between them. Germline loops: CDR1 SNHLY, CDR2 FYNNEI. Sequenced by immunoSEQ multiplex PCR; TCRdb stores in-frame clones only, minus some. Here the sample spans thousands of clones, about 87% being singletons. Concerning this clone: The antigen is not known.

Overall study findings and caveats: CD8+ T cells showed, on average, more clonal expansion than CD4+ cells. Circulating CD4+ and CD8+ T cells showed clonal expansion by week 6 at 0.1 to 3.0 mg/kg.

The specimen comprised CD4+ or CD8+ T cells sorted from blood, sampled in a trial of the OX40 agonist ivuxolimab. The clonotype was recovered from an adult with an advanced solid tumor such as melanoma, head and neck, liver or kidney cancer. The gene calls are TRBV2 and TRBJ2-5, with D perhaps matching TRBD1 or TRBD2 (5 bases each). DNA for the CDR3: TGTGCCAGCAGTGGAGACGGTAACTGGGGGGAGACCCAGTACTTC. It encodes CASSGDGNWGETQYF.